The entry below gives a single T cell receptor beta chain sequence along with its context. The data belong to a study of T cell responses to AZD1222 COVID-19 vaccine. The CDR3 is 14 residues long. The trim removed 9 bases at V and 0 bases at J, leaving 5 bases unmatched. Germline values: CDR1 LNHNV, CDR2 YYDKDF (reference sequence). Assay used: immunoSEQ multiplex PCR; TCRdb lists only in-frame clones, some missing. Of around 120,000 clones in the sample, more than 70% are singletons; the top ten hold roughly 4%. The source material was peripheral blood, sampled 28 days after the second AZD1222 dose. V usage is TRBV15 and J usage is TRBJ2-7; TRBD1 aligns across 10 bases. This TCR was sampled from an adult who received the AZD1222 COVID-19 vaccine. CDR3: CATRDRGISYEQYF. As DNA, the CDR3 is TGTGCCACTCGGGACAGGGGAATCTCCTACGAGCAGTACTTC.